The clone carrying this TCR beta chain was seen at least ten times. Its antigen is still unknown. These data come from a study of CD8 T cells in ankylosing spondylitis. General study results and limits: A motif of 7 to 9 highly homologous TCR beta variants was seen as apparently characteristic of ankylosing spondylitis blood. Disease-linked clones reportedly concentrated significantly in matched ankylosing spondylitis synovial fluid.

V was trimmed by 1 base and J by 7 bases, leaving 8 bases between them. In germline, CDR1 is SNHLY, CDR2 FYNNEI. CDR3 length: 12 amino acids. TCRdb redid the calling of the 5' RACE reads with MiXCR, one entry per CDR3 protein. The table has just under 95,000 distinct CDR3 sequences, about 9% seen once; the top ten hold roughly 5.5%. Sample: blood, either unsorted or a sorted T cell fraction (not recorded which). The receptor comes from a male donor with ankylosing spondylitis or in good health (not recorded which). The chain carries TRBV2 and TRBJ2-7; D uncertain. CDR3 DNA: TGTGCCAGCAGTGAAGAGCTTTTGGAGCAGTACTTC. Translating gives CASSEELLEQYF.